This T cell receptor beta chain is from a study of T cell changes during pregnancy in multiple sclerosis (dated by TCRdb to between 2018 and 2021). In terms of the full investigation: The study looked at changes in the T cell repertoire across pregnancy in women with multiple sclerosis.

Libraries came from the immunoSEQ multiplex PCR assay. The clones in this table, taken by TCRdb from immuneACCESS, are in-frame only. Not every clone is retained; where verified, under half of the shortfall comes from an unresolved V gene, and the cause of the rest is unknown. The sample data list about 36,000 clones, and roughly 93% of these were observed just once. About 0.41% of the sample goes to the ten largest clones. V sheds 5 bases and J sheds 1 base, leaving 14 bases between their ends. From a lookup of the germline V gene, CDR1 and CDR2 are SNHLY and FYNNEI. The CDR3 starts with the cysteine, ends with the phenylalanine, and has 15 residues. Only the CDR3 region is kept as DNA, spanning 45 bases read in frame from base 1. A note on this clone: What this receptor recognizes is not known. Nothing much larger sits one base from this clone, and base qualities are not available.

The chain joins TRBV2 to TRBJ1-1; no D segment can be confidently identified. The sample here was CD4+ T cells from peripheral blood mononuclear cells, taken in the first trimester of pregnancy. The receptor was isolated from a female donor with multiple sclerosis, enrolled in a pregnancy study. The DNA sequence is TGTGCCAGCAGTTGGGAGGTCAGGCAGAACACTGAAGCTTTCTTT. Its amino acids are CASSWEVRQNTEAFF.